The rows below give T cell receptor beta chains drawn from one sample of a study of blood T cell repertoires in COVID-19. Repertoires were generated with immunoSEQ multiplex PCR, while TCRdb's copy carries only in-frame clones and drops some. The table lists about 110,000 clones, 76% of them singletons, with roughly 6.2% in the top ten. The specimen sequenced was peripheral blood. These TCRs come from an elderly man with COVID-19, enrolled during active disease. The conserved cysteine and the conserved F or W are not part of the CDR3 here. Fields, in order: clone size, V gene, J gene, CDR3 protein. Some rows have no size entry. The others give once, few or many, or a class for an expanded clone.

size: once; V: TRBV6-2/TRBV6-3; J: TRBJ1-5; CDR3: ASSYDRGGRPQH
size: .; V: TRBV18; J: TRBJ2-1; CDR3: ASCDYDSYNEQF
size: .; V: TRBV6-2/TRBV6-3; J: TRBJ2-1; CDR3: ASSYYLGTDEQF
size: .; V: TRBV5-6; J: TRBJ1-6; CDR3: ASSFSDRGTLH
size: many; V: TRBV7-9; J: TRBJ1-2; CDR3: ASSLGVAGAYGYT
size: few; V: TRBV5-6; J: TRBJ2-1; CDR3: ASSLLGGSESYNEQF
size: once; V: TRBV19; J: TRBJ2-3; CDR3: ASSIAVTDTQY
size: once; V: TRBV6-2/TRBV6-3; J: TRBJ1-6; CDR3: ASSYPSSPLH
size: .; V: TRBV19; J: TRBJ2-2; CDR3: ASSPTVNTGELF
size: .; V: TRBV5-1; J: TRBJ2-5; CDR3: ASSVHELAGRPYQETQY
size: .; V: TRBV27; J: TRBJ2-3; CDR3: ASSSHQQGPQY
size: .; V: TRBV28; J: TRBJ2-4; CDR3: ASRGDREANIQY
size: .; V: TRBV5-1; J: TRBJ2-1; CDR3: ASSLAPGTPGYNEQF
size: once; V: TRBV7-8; J: TRBJ2-7; CDR3: ASSLQPPGQGGEQY
size: .; V: TRBV19; J: TRBJ1-2; CDR3: ASSIRSYGYT
size: .; V: TRBV19; J: TRBJ1-2; CDR3: ASSTAGQDYGYT
size: few; V: TRBV21-1; J: TRBJ2-1; CDR3: ASSKKGEHRWF
size: .; V: TRBV5-8; J: TRBJ1-1; CDR3: ASSGSGRNTEAF
size: few; V: TRBV18; J: TRBJ2-4; CDR3: ASSSAGTALPN
size: .; V: TRBV18; J: TRBJ1-1; CDR3: ASSPRGQAEAF
size: .; V: TRBV13; J: TRBJ2-3; CDR3: ASSLVGASGTDTQY
size: .; V: TRBV5-1; J: TRBJ2-7; CDR3: ASSLDRDSYYEQY
size: .; V: TRBV9; J: TRBJ2-1; CDR3: ASSVASRGEQF
size: .; V: TRBV30; J: TRBJ1-5; CDR3: AWSRGGNTGNQPQH
size: .; V: TRBV19; J: TRBJ2-7; CDR3: ASSISGTGAYEQY
size: .; V: TRBV5-1; J: TRBJ2-7; CDR3: ASSYPGENEQY
size: .; V: TRBV19; J: TRBJ1-5; CDR3: ASIGQGGNQPQH
size: .; V: TRBV7-2; J: TRBJ1-5; CDR3: ASSPRGGAWGQPQH
size: .; V: TRBV7-9; J: TRBJ2-7; CDR3: ASSLVKLAGYEQY
size: .; V: TRBV2; J: TRBJ1-2; CDR3: ASKAGLDYGYT
size: .; V: TRBV11-2; J: TRBJ2-5; CDR3: ASSLYRETQY
size: .; V: TRBV6-5; J: TRBJ2-7; CDR3: ASRGDTLSSYEQY
size: .; V: TRBV19; J: TRBJ2-4; CDR3: ASSTGTRGNIQY
size: .; V: TRBV10-3; J: TRBJ2-7; CDR3: AISERTGGSYEQY
size: few; V: TRBV2; J: TRBJ2-5; CDR3: ASSVDRGEETQY
size: .; V: TRBV5-4; J: TRBJ1-2; CDR3: ASGLISAANYGYT
size: .; V: TRBV28; J: TRBJ2-1; CDR3: ASSLFSLAGVVNEQF
size: few; V: TRBV6-5; J: TRBJ1-6; CDR3: ASSYREGDSPLH
size: .; V: TRBV6-2/TRBV6-3; J: TRBJ1-5; CDR3: ASSPRDFSNQPQH
size: .; V: TRBV27; J: TRBJ1-5; CDR3: ASSSRAGNQPQH
size: .; V: TRBV7-9; J: TRBJ1-4; CDR3: ASSLEGGKLF
size: .; V: TRBV11-2; J: TRBJ1-2; CDR3: ASSLRGGDGYT
size: .; V: TRBV28; J: TRBJ1-2; CDR3: ASKDIQGDYGYT
size: .; V: TRBV5-6; J: TRBJ2-7; CDR3: ASSSSGAYEQY
size: few; V: TRBV19; J: TRBJ1-5; CDR3: ASSAGGVRAYNQPQH
size: few; V: TRBV5-1; J: TRBJ1-1; CDR3: ASSYGTGVTEAF